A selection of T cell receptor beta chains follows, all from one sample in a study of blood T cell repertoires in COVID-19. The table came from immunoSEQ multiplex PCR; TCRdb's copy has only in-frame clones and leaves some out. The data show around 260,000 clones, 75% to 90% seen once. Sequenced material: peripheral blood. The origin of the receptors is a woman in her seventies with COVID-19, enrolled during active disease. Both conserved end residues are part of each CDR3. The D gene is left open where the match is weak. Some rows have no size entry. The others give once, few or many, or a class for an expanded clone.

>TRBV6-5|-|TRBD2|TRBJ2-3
TGTGCCAGCAGTTACTTTAGCGGGTCGAGCACAGATACGCAGTATTTT
CASSYFSGSSTDTQYF
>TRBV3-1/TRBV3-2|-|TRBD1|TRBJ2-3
TGTGCCAGCAGCCAAGGACAGGGGGTGGGGGATACGCAGTATTTT
CASSQGQGVGDTQYF
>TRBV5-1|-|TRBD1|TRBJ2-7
TGCGCCAGCAGCGGGACAGGGGGGGCCTACGAGCAGTACTTC
CASSGTGGAYEQYF
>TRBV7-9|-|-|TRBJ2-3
TGTGCCAGCAGCTCCCCAAATACGCAGTATTTT
CASSSPNTQYF
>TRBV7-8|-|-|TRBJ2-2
TGTGCCAGCAGCTTCGAGGGAAACACCGGGGAGCTGTTTTTT
CASSFEGNTGELFF
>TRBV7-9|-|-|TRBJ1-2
TGTGCCAGCAGCGTCACCCAGGAAAACTATGGCTACACCTTC
CASSVTQENYGYTF
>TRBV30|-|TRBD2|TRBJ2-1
TGTGCCTGGAGTGGAAATAGCGGGAACTACAATGAGCAGTTCTTC
CAWSGNSGNYNEQFF
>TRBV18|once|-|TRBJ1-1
TGTGCCAGCTCACCACGGCAGAACACTGAAGCTTTCTTT
CASSPRQNTEAFF
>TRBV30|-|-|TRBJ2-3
TGTGCCTGGAGTGTACGAGGGGGTACGCAGTATTTT
CAWSVRGGTQYF
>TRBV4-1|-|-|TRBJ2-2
TGCGCCAGCAGCCAAGATCGGGTGGGGGCGGCGGGAGTTACCGGGGAGCTGTTTTTT
CASSQDRVGAAGVTGELFF
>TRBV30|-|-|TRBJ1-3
TGTGCCTGGGGGACCGACTGGGAGAATTTTTTGGGAAACACCATATATTTT
CAWGTDWENFLGNTIYF
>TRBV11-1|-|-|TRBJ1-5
TGTGCCAGCAGCTTAAACCAGGATCAGCCCCAGCATTTT
CASSLNQDQPQHF
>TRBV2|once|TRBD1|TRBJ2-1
TGTGCCAGCAGGCCCGACAGGGGAAGGCAGTTCTTC
CASRPDRGRQFF
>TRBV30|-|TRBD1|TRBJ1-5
TGTGCCTGGAACAGGGGGAACAATCAGCCCCAGCATTTT
CAWNRGNNQPQHF
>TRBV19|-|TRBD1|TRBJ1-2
TGTGCCAGTAGAGGACAGGGAGTCTTCTATGGCTACACCTTC
CASRGQGVFYGYTF
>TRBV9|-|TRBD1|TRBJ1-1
TGTGCCAGCAAAAGAGGACGCCGACAGGGCACTGAAGCTTTCTTT
CASKRGRRQGTEAFF
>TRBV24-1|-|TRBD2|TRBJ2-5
TGTGCCACCAGTGATTTCATCTTAGCGGGAGGGCCGGGTCAAGAGACCCAGTACTTC
CATSDFILAGGPGQETQYF
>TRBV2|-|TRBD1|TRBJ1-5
TGTGCCAGCAGCTCAGGACAGGTAGGGGGTCAGCCCCAGCATTTT
CASSSGQVGGQPQHF
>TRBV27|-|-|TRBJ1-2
TGTGCCAGCAGTTTATTCGGTGAATCTTATGGCTACACCTTC
CASSLFGESYGYTF
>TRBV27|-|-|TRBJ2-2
TGTGCCAGCAGTTTTGACCCTACAGGAGTGACCGGGGAGCTGTTTTTT
CASSFDPTGVTGELFF
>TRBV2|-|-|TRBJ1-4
TGTGCCAGCAGTACAGGGTGGTATGAAAAACTGTTTTTT
CASSTGWYEKLFF
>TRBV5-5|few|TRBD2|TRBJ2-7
TGTGCCAGCAGCTTGGATAGCGGGGTTGTGCGAGAGCAGTACTTC
CASSLDSGVVREQYF
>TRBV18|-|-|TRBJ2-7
TGTGCCAGCTCACCTGCGCAGGGATGGGTCGAGCAGTACTTC
CASSPAQGWVEQYF
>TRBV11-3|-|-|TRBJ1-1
TGTGCCAGCAGTCTCCCGACAGTACCTACTGAAGCTTTCTTT
CASSLPTVPTEAFF
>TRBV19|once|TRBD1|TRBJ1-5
TGTGCCAGTAGTCGGGACAGGGGCCTCTTTCAGCCCCAGCATTTT
CASSRDRGLFQPQHF
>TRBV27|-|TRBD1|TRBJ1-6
TGTGCCAGCAGATCCGGGACAGGGAATAATTCACCCCTCCACTTT
CASRSGTGNNSPLHF
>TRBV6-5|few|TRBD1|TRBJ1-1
TGTGCCAGCAGTACCGGACAGGGGAGGTCTGAAGCTTTCTTT
CASSTGQGRSEAFF
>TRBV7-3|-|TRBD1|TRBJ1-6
TGTGCCAGCAGCCCAAAGGGACAGGGGGCTAATTCACCCCTCCACTTT
CASSPKGQGANSPLHF
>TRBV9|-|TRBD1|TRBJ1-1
TGTGCCAGCAGCCCCGGACAGGGGGCGATCCTGAACACTGAAGCTTTCTTT
CASSPGQGAILNTEAFF
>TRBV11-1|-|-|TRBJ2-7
TGTGCCAGCAGCATCTCCGGGAAAACCTACGAGCAGTACTTC
CASSISGKTYEQYF
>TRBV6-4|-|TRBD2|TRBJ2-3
TGTGCCCGCAACGGTTTTTCTAGCGGGAGTTCAAGAGATACGCAGTATTTT
CARNGFSSGSSRDTQYF
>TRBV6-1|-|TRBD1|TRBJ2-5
TGTGCCAGCAGTGAATTGGACAGGGGCAAAGAGACCCAGTACTTC
CASSELDRGKETQYF
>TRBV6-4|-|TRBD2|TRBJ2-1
TGTGCCAGCAGTGAGCGGGAGGCCTCCAATGAGCAGTTCTTC
CASSEREASNEQFF
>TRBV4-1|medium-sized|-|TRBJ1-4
TGCGCCAGCAGTCGGGGGGATACTAATGAAAAACTGTTTTTT
CASSRGDTNEKLFF
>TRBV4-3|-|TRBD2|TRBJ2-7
TGCGCCAGCAGCCAAGAAGGCGGGAGGGCGGGGGAGCAGTACTTC
CASSQEGGRAGEQYF
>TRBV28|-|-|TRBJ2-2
TGTGCCAGTCACCTACCGCCCGGGGAGCTGTTTTTT
CASHLPPGELFF
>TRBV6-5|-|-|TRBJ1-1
TGTGCCAGCAGTATTCAGGGAGAAGCTTTCTTT
CASSIQGEAFF
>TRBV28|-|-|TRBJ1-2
TGTGCCAGCAGTCGACAGGCTGGCTACACCTTC
CASSRQAGYTF
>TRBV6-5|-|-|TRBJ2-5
TGTGCCAGCAGATCAATACTCGGGACCCAGTACTTC
CASRSILGTQYF
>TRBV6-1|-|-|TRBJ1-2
TGTGCCAGCAGTGACGACAGTTATGGCTACACCTTC
CASSDDSYGYTF
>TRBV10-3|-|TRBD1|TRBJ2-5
TGTGCCATCAGCGACAGGGGGGCCCAAGAGACCCAGTACTTC
CAISDRGAQETQYF
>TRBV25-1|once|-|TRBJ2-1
TGTGCCAGCAGTGATCGGGGATGGGAGAAGCAGTTCTTC
CASSDRGWEKQFF
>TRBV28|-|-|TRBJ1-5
TGTGCCAGCAGTTTTAGACAGATGGGCAATCAGCCCCAGCATTTT
CASSFRQMGNQPQHF
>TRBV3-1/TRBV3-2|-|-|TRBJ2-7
TGTGCCAGCAGCCAAGTACAGGGCTCCTACGAGCAGTACTTC
CASSQVQGSYEQYF
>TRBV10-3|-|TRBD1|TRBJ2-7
TGTGCCATCAGTGAAAGACAGGGCCACGAGCAGTACTTC
CAISERQGHEQYF
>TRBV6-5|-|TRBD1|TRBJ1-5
TGTGCCAGCGGGACAGGGGGCTCTCAGCCCCAGCATTTT
CASGTGGSQPQHF
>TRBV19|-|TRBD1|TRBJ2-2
TGTGCCAGTAGTAAGGGACAGCCGAACACCGGGGAGCTGTTTTTT
CASSKGQPNTGELFF
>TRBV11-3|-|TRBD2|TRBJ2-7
TGTGCCAGCAGCTTCTCTTCAGCTAGCGGGACTTACGAGCAGTACTTC
CASSFSSASGTYEQYF
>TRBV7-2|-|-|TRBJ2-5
TGTGCCAGCAGCCCAGTCCGGCACTACACGCGATTCGCAGAGACCCAGTACTTC
CASSPVRHYTRFAETQYF
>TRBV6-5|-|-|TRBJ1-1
TGTGCCACAGTCCAGAACACTGAAGCTTTCTTT
CATVQNTEAFF
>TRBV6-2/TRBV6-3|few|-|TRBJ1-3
TGTGCCAGCAGTTACGGGGACATCGTTGGAAACACCATATATTTT
CASSYGDIVGNTIYF
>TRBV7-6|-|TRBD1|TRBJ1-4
TGTGCCAGCAGCTTAGGAGGGACAGGGCGGATTGAAAAACTGTTTTTT
CASSLGGTGRIEKLFF
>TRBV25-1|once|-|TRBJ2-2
TGTGCCTCTGGCGGGATTGTGACCGGGGAGCTGTTTTTT
CASGGIVTGELFF
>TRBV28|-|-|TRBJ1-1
TGTGCCAGCAGCGTAACAGGGAGAGCTAAAGCTTTCTTT
CASSVTGRAKAFF